Listed below are T cell receptor beta chains from one sample, sequenced in a study of blood T cell repertoires in COVID-19. Using immunoSEQ multiplex PCR, the repertoire was profiled, and TCRdb retains in-frame clones only, with some absent. The repertoire holds roughly 220,000 clones, with less than 90% as singletons. The source material was peripheral blood. All receptors derive from a man aged 25-45 years with active or convalescent COVID-19. CDR3s include the opening cysteine and the closing phenylalanine or tryptophan. The D gene is left open where the match is weak. Clone size is shown for a subset of rows, as once, few, many or a class of expanded clone.

TGTGCCAGCTCACCTGGACAACCTCATTCCGGGGAGCTGTTTTTT,CASSPGQPHSGELFF,TRBJ2-2,-,-,TRBV18
TGTGCCAGCAGTTTCCGGGGGGCTAAGGACAATCAGCCCCAGCATTTT,CASSFRGAKDNQPQHF,TRBJ1-5,-,-,TRBV28
TGCAGCGTCGAGAAACAGGGGGCCTACGAGCAGTACTTC,CSVEKQGAYEQYF,TRBJ2-7,-,TRBD1,TRBV29-1
TGTGCCAGCACTCCCCGAGGGGGTTCCGAGCAGTACTTC,CASTPRGGSEQYF,TRBJ2-7,once,-,TRBV6-5
TGTGCCAGCTCACTTATGGACAGGGATAATCAGCCCCAGCATTTT,CASSLMDRDNQPQHF,TRBJ1-5,-,TRBD1,TRBV18
TGTGCCAGTACGCGGGCGGAGAACACCGGGGAGCTGTTTTTT,CASTRAENTGELFF,TRBJ2-2,-,-,TRBV28
TGTGCCAGCAGCCTTAGGAGCGGGAGGCCCTCCGGGGAGCTGTTTTTT,CASSLRSGRPSGELFF,TRBJ2-2,-,TRBD2,TRBV2
TGTGCCATCAGTGAGTCGCGGGGGGCTGACACTGAAGCTTTCTTT,CAISESRGADTEAFF,TRBJ1-1,-,-,TRBV10-3
TGTGCAAGTCGCTTAGCTTGCGCGCCGGGGGGCACAGATACGCAGTATTTT,CASRLACAPGGTDTQYF,TRBJ2-3,-,-,TRBV12-2
TGTGCCAGCAAATCAGGGGTCGTGGGGGGAAACACCATATATTTT,CASKSGVVGGNTIYF,TRBJ1-3,-,-,TRBV5-6
TGCGCCAGCAGCTCAGGGACAGTTTCCTACAATGAGCAGTTCTTC,CASSSGTVSYNEQFF,TRBJ2-1,few,TRBD1,TRBV5-1
TGTGCCAGCAGCTTGAGTAGCGGGTTAGCCAAAAACATTCAGTACTTC,CASSLSSGLAKNIQYF,TRBJ2-4,-,TRBD2,TRBV7-2
TGTGCCAGCAGCTTAGGACTAGCGGGCACAGATACGCAGTATTTT,CASSLGLAGTDTQYF,TRBJ2-3,-,TRBD2,TRBV7-6
TGCGCCAGCAGCTTCCCCGGGACAGGGGGCACAGATACGCAGTATTTT,CASSFPGTGGTDTQYF,TRBJ2-3,-,TRBD1,TRBV5-1
TGTGCCAGCAGCCAGGGGGGCAGCGAGCAGTACTTC,CASSQGGSEQYF,TRBJ2-7,-,-,TRBV5-4
TGTGCCAGTAGTAAAGGGACAGTATACAATGAGCAGTTCTTC,CASSKGTVYNEQFF,TRBJ2-1,-,TRBD1,TRBV19
TGTGCCAGCAGTGACTTTGCAGGTGAGGGTCAGTTCTTC,CASSDFAGEGQFF,TRBJ2-1,-,-,TRBV6-4
TGTGCCAGCAGTCGTACTCAGACAGGAATGAACACTGAAGCTTTCTTT,CASSRTQTGMNTEAFF,TRBJ1-1,-,-,TRBV6-2/TRBV6-3
TGTGCCAGTAGTATGGGGGGGCCCGGGACAGGGGGCGTCGAGCAGTACTTC,CASSMGGPGTGGVEQYF,TRBJ2-7,once,TRBD1,TRBV19
TGTGCCAGCAGTAGTTGGCAGACGGGGGGTCAGCGAGGCTACACCTTC,CASSSWQTGGQRGYTF,TRBJ1-2,-,-,TRBV27
TGTGCCTGGAGAACAGGGGGCGAGCAGTACTTC,CAWRTGGEQYF,TRBJ2-7,-,TRBD1,TRBV30
TGTGCCAGCAGCCACCTGGGGGGAAGCAACACCGGGGAGCTGTTTTTT,CASSHLGGSNTGELFF,TRBJ2-2,-,-,TRBV12-1
TGCAGCGTTTCGGAAGGGAGTCGGCAGCCCCAGCATTTT,CSVSEGSRQPQHF,TRBJ1-5,-,-,TRBV29-1
TGCGCCAGCAAACTAGCGGGGGAATACAATGAGCAGTTCTTC,CASKLAGEYNEQFF,TRBJ2-1,-,TRBD2,TRBV5-1
TGTGCCAGCAGTTTAGAGGCTCTACTTGGTACGCAGTATTTT,CASSLEALLGTQYF,TRBJ2-3,-,-,TRBV28
TGTGCCAGCAGCGTCCTCGGGGGGGATAAGCAGTACTTC,CASSVLGGDKQYF,TRBJ2-7,-,TRBD2,TRBV7-3
TGTGCCACCAGTGAACCGCGCGCGGGTACCAGCACAGATACGCAGTATTTT,CATSEPRAGTSTDTQYF,TRBJ2-3,-,-,TRBV24-1
TGTGCCAGTAGTCCACGGGACAGGTCCTACAATGAGCAGTTCTTC,CASSPRDRSYNEQFF,TRBJ2-1,once,TRBD1,TRBV19
TGCGCCAGCAGCTTGCTGTTGCACGGGAATGAGCAGTTCTTC,CASSLLLHGNEQFF,TRBJ2-1,-,-,TRBV5-1
TGTGCCAGCAGTTCTCCGGGACACGGCTCCTACGAGCAGTACTTC,CASSSPGHGSYEQYF,TRBJ2-7,-,-,TRBV6-2/TRBV6-3
TGTGCCACCAGCAGAGGAGGACAGACGGGCTACACCTTC,CATSRGGQTGYTF,TRBJ1-2,-,-,TRBV15
TGTGCCAGCAGTTTAAGAGGGGGGGGCGGCTACACCTTC,CASSLRGGGGYTF,TRBJ1-2,once,-,TRBV27
TGTGCCAGCAGTTACCTAGGGGGCGCATTCACTGGGGCCAACGTCCTGACTTTC,CASSYLGGAFTGANVLTF,TRBJ2-6,-,TRBD1,TRBV6-2/TRBV6-3
TGTGCCAGCAGCACACCGGGACAGGGATGGGGCTACACCTTC,CASSTPGQGWGYTF,TRBJ1-2,-,TRBD1,TRBV7-2
TGTGCCAGCAGGGACTATAGCTCTGGAAACACCATATATTTT,CASRDYSSGNTIYF,TRBJ1-3,-,-,TRBV2
TGTGCCAGCGCCGGGGACAGGGCAGGCTACACCTTC,CASAGDRAGYTF,TRBJ1-2,-,TRBD1,TRBV2
TGTGCCAGTAGTTCAAGACTAGCGGGGGCCCCCTACGAGCAGTACTTC,CASSSRLAGAPYEQYF,TRBJ2-7,-,TRBD2,TRBV19
TGTGCCAGCTCACCAACAGAGACAGGGTTT,CASSPTETGF,TRBJ1-4,-,TRBD1,TRBV18
TGTGCCACCAGTGATGCGGGGGGGGCCAACGTCCTGACTTTC,CATSDAGGANVLTF,TRBJ2-6,-,-,TRBV24-1
TGTGCCAGCTCACCACCGGGAGGCGTACGGGGCTCACCCCTCCACTTT,CASSPPGGVRGSPLHF,TRBJ1-6,-,-,TRBV18
TGTGCCACAAAGGGGCGAAACAATGAGCAGTTCTTC,CATKGRNNEQFF,TRBJ2-1,-,-,TRBV7-2
TGTGCCATCAGTGTAAGGGACAGGGCCTCCTACGAGCAGTACTTC,CAISVRDRASYEQYF,TRBJ2-7,-,TRBD1,TRBV10-3
TGTGCCAGCAGTTTCTACAGGGGTGGGGACACTGAAGCTTTCTTT,CASSFYRGGDTEAFF,TRBJ1-1,-,TRBD1,TRBV27
TGTGCCAGCGGCTACGGACAGATGAACACTGAAGCTTTCTTT,CASGYGQMNTEAFF,TRBJ1-1,-,-,TRBV27
TGCGCCAGCAGCTTAGCGGGGGTATACAATGAGCAGTTCTTC,CASSLAGVYNEQFF,TRBJ2-1,once,TRBD2,TRBV4-1
TGTGCCACCAGTGCCGCCCGGGAAACGAACACTGAAGCTTTCTTT,CATSAARETNTEAFF,TRBJ1-1,-,-,TRBV24-1
TGTGCCAGCTCACCGGGGGGAAAGAACACCGGGGAGCTGTTTTTT,CASSPGGKNTGELFF,TRBJ2-2,-,-,TRBV18
TGTGCCAGCAGTTCTAGACGGAAAGCTAACTATGGCTACACCTTC,CASSSRRKANYGYTF,TRBJ1-2,once,-,TRBV6-2/TRBV6-3
TGTGCCAGCAGTTATGGCGGTGGCTACACCTTC,CASSYGGGYTF,TRBJ1-2,-,-,TRBV6-5
TGCGCCAGCAGTTCGGACAGACTCACAGATACGCAGTATTTT,CASSSDRLTDTQYF,TRBJ2-3,-,-,TRBV10-1
TGTGCCAGCAGTTACTCCGGGACTCCAGGAGAGACCCAGTACTTC,CASSYSGTPGETQYF,TRBJ2-5,-,-,TRBV6-2/TRBV6-3
TGTGCCAGCAGCTCCCCCCCGCGGGGCTACGAGCAGTACTTC,CASSSPPRGYEQYF,TRBJ2-7,once,-,TRBV7-2
TGTGCCAGCAGTGAACAGGGAATTGGGAATCAGCCCCAGCATTTT,CASSEQGIGNQPQHF,TRBJ1-5,-,-,TRBV7-2